These 11 T cell receptor beta chains were sequenced from one sample in a study of T cells in localized non-small cell lung cancer. Data came from immunoSEQ multiplex PCR; TCRdb stores just in-frame clones and leaves some out. The data contain about 13,000 clones, about 80% of them singletons. Specimen: peripheral blood, collected before any cancer treatment. These receptors were taken from a male donor older than 55 with stage I squamous cell lung carcinoma.

The chain has TRBV7-9 and TRBJ2-2; 11 bases align to TRBD1. The CDR3 is 17 amino acids. Germline V gene lookup returns CDR1 SEHNR and CDR2 FQNEAQ (reference sequence). V shed 5 bases, J shed 3 bases, and the junction held 8 bases outside the gene matches. DNA of the CDR3: TGTGCCAGCAGCGGCGGCCGGGACAGGGGGTACACCGGGGAGCTGTTTTTT. The encoded protein is CASSGGRDRGYTGELFF.

The J gene is TRBJ2-2, the V gene TRBV12-5; 7 bases are a match to TRBD1. The CDR3 totals 16 residues. The V gene's germline CDR1 is LGHNT and CDR2 FRNRAP. With V trimmed by 0 bases and J by 4 bases, 5 bases remained unmatched. Here the CDR3 reads CASGLVTGVATGELFF. CDR3 nucleotides: TGTGCTAGTGGTTTGGTAACAGGGGTGGCCACCGGGGAGCTGTTTTTT.

This chain uses TRBV2 with TRBJ2-1; 10 bases map to TRBD2. CDR1 SNHLY and CDR2 FYNNEI come from the germline V gene. Trimming cost V 5 bases and J 7 bases; bases outside gene matches: 11. CDR3 length: 16 residues. For the CDR3, the DNA is TGTGCCAGCAGTAGACGTTCTAGCGGGAGTATGAATGAGCAGTTCTTC. Translation gives CASSRRSSGSMNEQFF.

The chain uses TRBV7-6 and TRBJ2-1; possible D gene TRBD2, 6 bases. The germline gives CDR1 SGHVS, CDR2 FNYEAQ. Trimming left V 1 base short and J 5 bases short, with 15 bases between. The CDR3 has 16 residues. The CDR3 region has the DNA TGTGCCAGCAGCTTAGAAGAGGCGGGAAGAGACAATGAGCAGTTCTTC. Translated: CASSLEEAGRDNEQFF.

This chain joins TRBV2 and TRBJ1-5; TRBD1 is a possible D gene (6 bases). Germline V gene sequence: CDR1 SNHLY, CDR2 FYNNEI. The V end lost 7 bases, the J end lost 5 bases, and 18 bases lay between the germline ends. This CDR3 contains 15 residues. This CDR3 reads CASTGVTGIDQPQHF. In DNA form, the CDR3 reads TGTGCCAGCACCGGGGTCACAGGGATAGATCAGCCCCAGCATTTT.

The chain uses TRBV11-2 and TRBJ2-5; tentatively, D is TRBD2 (6 bases). The CDR3 covers 15 residues. Per the germline V gene, CDR1 is SGHAT and CDR2 is FQNNGV. The V end lost 5 bases, the J end lost 4 bases, and 17 bases lay between the germline ends. CDR3 in amino acids: CASSPQRQGGETQYF. The CDR3 DNA reads TGTGCCAGCAGCCCCCAAAGGCAGGGAGGAGAGACCCAGTACTTC.

This chain links TRBV7-9 with TRBJ1-2; 7 positions agree with TRBD1. Looked up from germline, CDR1 is SEHNR and CDR2 is FQNEAQ (reference sequence). The CDR3 runs to 13 residues. V shed 5 bases, J shed 8 bases, and the junction held 8 bases outside the gene matches. The chain's CDR3 is CASSTVTGDGYTF. The CDR3 DNA reads as TGTGCCAGCAGCACCGTAACAGGGGACGGCTACACCTTC.

A remark on this clone: The same CDR3 arises from other DNA sequences in this sample as well. The chain uses TRBV15 and TRBJ2-5, with TRBD1 identical over 8 bases. CDR3 length: 14 residues. Germline trimming cut 1 base from V and 4 bases from J; bases unmatched to any gene: 2. In germline, CDR1 is LNHNV, CDR2 YYDKDF (reference sequence). CDR3 residues: CATSRGGQGETQYF. In DNA, the CDR3 is TGTGCCACCAGCAGAGGTGGACAGGGAGAGACCCAGTACTTC.

This chain links TRBV5-1 with TRBJ2-1; D gene uncertain. This CDR3 spans 12 amino acids. The germline gives CDR1 SGHRS, CDR2 YFSETQ. Trimming took 2 bases from V and 5 from J, leaving 5 bases between them. The CDR3: CASSFTNNEQFF. The CDR3 nucleotides read TGCGCCAGCAGCTTCACCAACAATGAGCAGTTCTTC.

The rearrangement joins TRBV5-1 to TRBJ1-1; 8 bases line up with TRBD1. The J segment lost 5 bases and the V segment lost 5 bases, leaving 8 bases of the junction unmatched. This CDR3 region has 14 residues. CDR1 and CDR2 (germline): SGHRS, YFSETQ. The CDR3, as DNA: TGCGCCAGCAGTACCGGGACAGGAGGGACTGAAGCTTTCTTT. Protein product: CASSTGTGGTEAFF.

The V call is TRBV28, the J call TRBJ1-5; 10 bases fit TRBD1. This CDR3 contains 15 residues. J lost 6 bases, V lost 9 bases, and 11 bases had no gene match. CDR1 is MDHEN, CDR2 SYDVKM, per germline. CDR3 sequence: CASKETGGDFQPQHF. CDR3 nucleotides: TGTGCCAGTAAAGAGACAGGGGGCGATTTTCAGCCCCAGCATTTT.